This TCR beta chain was captured by sequencing in a study of CD8+ T cells in alopecia areata. Study details: Treated patients were given 5 to 10 mg oral tofacitinib twice daily. Scoring of severity for treated patients was based on percentage of affected scalp area.

RNA extraction was followed by reverse transcription into cDNA, which acted as the sequencing template. Generated by immunoSEQ multiplex PCR, the TCRdb table keeps only in-frame clones and is missing some. Of around 120,000 clones listed, around 63% are singletons. The study's findings and limits: For patients receiving tofacitinib, scalp clonality and expanded CD8+ clones among the top 100 significantly decreased.

The CDR3 consists of 15 residues. The germline V gene encodes CDR1 LNHNV and CDR2 YYDKDF (reference sequence). Trimming stripped 6 bases from V and 5 bases from J, with 19 bases between. Treatment in this sample: oral pan-JAK inhibitor, 5-10 mg twice daily. In regard to this clone: Its matching antigen is unknown.

The origin of this receptor is a human donor with alopecia areata. This sample comprised CD4+ T cells sorted from blood, obtained at week 4, from a patient treated with tofacitinib. The chain is built from TRBV15 and TRBJ2-5; possibly TRBD1 for D (7 bases). The CDR3 DNA sequence: TGTGCCACCAGTAATGCCCAGGGGGGCAAGGAGACCCAGTACTTC. Its protein product is CATSNAQGGKETQYF. Full variable domain (missing parts from reference TRBV15 and TRBJ2-5): DAMVIQNPRYQVTQFGKPVTLSCSQTLNHNVMYWYQQKSSQAPKLLFHYYDKDFNNEADTPDNFQSRRPNTSFCFLDIRSPGLGDTAMYLCATSNAQGGKETQYFGPGTRLLVL.